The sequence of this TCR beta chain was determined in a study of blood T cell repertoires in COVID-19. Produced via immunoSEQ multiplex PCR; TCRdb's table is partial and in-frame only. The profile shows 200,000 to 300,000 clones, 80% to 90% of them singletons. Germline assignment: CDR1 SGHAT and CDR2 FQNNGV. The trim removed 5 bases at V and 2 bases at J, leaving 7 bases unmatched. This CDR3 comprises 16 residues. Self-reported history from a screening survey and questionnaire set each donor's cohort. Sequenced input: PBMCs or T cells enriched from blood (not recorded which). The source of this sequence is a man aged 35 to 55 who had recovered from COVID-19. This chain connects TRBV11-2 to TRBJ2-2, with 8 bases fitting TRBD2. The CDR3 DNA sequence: TGTGCCAGCAGCAGGAGGACTAGCTTAAACACCGGGGAGCTGTTTTTT. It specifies CASSRRTSLNTGELFF.